This T cell receptor beta chain was obtained from a study of PD-L1 blockade in urothelial cancer. General observations from the study: Below-median pretreatment blood TCR clonality was associated with improved progression-free and overall survival.

Germline CDR1 reads GTSNPN; CDR2 reads SVGIG (reference sequence). V lost 5 bases and J 4 bases, leaving 5 bases between the germline ends. The CDR3 is 10 residues long. As for this clone: What it recognizes is unknown.

The assay was immunoSEQ multiplex PCR, and TCRdb's table has in-frame clones only and misses some. The sample records more than 50,000 clones, about four fifths being singletons. The sequence derives from a man between 65 and 79 years old with urothelial cancer. The rearrangement links TRBV30 to TRBJ2-5; D gene unclear. Sequencing used PBMCs, obtained around atezolizumab (anti-PD-L1) treatment. CDR3 region: CAWARETQYF. CDR3 sequence (DNA): TGTGCCTGGGCGAGAGAGACCCAGTACTTC.